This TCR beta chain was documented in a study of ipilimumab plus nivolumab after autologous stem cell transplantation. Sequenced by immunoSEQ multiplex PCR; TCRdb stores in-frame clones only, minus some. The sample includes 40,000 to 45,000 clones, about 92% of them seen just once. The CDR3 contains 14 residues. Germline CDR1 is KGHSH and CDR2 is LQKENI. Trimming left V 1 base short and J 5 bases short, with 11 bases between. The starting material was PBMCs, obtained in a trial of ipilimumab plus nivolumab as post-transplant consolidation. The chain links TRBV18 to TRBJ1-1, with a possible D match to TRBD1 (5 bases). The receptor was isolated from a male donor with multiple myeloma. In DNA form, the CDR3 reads TGTGCCAGCTCACCACGTGCCAGGGAAACTGAAGCTTTCTTT. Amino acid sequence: CASSPRARETEAFF.